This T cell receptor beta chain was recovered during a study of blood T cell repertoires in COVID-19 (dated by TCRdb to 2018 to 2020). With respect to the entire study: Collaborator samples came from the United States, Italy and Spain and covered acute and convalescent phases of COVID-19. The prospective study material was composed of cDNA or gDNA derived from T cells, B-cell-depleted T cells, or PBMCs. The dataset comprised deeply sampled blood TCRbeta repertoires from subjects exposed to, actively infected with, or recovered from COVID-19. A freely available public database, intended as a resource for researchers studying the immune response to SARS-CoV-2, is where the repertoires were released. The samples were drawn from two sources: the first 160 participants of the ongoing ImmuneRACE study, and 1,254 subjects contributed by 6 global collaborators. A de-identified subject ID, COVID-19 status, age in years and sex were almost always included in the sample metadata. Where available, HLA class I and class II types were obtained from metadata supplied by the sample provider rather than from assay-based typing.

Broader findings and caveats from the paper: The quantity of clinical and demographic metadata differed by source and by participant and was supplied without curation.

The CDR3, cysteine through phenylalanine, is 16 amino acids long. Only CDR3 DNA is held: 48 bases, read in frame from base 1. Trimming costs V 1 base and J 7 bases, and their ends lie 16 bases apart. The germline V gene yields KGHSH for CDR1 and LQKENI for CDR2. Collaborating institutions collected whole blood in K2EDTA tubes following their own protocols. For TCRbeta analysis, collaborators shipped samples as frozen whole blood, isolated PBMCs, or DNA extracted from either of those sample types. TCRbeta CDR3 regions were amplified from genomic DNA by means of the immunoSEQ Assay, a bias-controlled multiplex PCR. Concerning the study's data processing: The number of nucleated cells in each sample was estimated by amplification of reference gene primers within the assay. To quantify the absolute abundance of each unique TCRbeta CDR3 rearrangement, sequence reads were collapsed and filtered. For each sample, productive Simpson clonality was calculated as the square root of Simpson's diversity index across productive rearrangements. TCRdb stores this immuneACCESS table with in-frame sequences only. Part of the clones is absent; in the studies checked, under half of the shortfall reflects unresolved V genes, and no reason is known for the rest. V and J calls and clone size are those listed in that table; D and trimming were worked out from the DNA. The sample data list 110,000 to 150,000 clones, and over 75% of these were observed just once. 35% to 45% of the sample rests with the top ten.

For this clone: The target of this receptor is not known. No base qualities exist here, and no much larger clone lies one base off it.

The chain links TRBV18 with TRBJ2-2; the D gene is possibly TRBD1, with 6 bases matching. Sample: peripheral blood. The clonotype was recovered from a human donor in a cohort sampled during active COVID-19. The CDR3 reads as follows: CASSPLWGRVSGELFF. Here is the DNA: TGTGCCAGCTCACCACTGTGGGGGCGCGTAAGCGGGGAGCTGTTTTTT.